This record concerns one T cell receptor beta chain sequence. Its antigen is unidentified. The sample contains more than one DNA sequence encoding this CDR3. Researchers ran the PCR with 60 Vbeta and 13 Jbeta primers. Profiling relied on immunoSEQ multiplex PCR, and the TCRdb table lists in-frame clones only, not all of them. The sample lists 70,000 or so clones, less than 75% occurring once. The sample belongs to a study of cytomegalovirus exposure and HLA in healthy donors. Germline CDR1 and CDR2: SSHAT and FNYEAQ (reference sequence). This CDR3 spans 15 amino acids. With V trimmed by 5 bases and J by 5 bases, 4 bases remained unmatched. Study-wide results and caveats: A later analysis linked a missense DCLRE1C variant to TCR beta V- and J-gene trimming. Some highly shared sequence variants likely arose as a pipeline artifact. The study carried out a later analysis of TCR beta sequences. It associated under 20,000 of them with specific HLA alleles at a false discovery rate of 0.05.

This clonotype was sampled from a woman aged 25 to 45 in good health and CMV-seronegative. The chain links TRBV7-7 to TRBJ2-2; TRBD1 matches 11 bases. Sequencing was carried out using PBMCs. CDR3 protein: CASSPGTGGTGELFF. In nucleotides, the CDR3 is TGTGCCAGCAGCCCCGGGACAGGGGGTACCGGGGAGCTGTTTTTT.